This is a list of T cell receptor beta chains from one sample in a study of blood T cell repertoires in COVID-19. Using immunoSEQ multiplex PCR, the repertoire was profiled, and TCRdb retains in-frame clones only, with some absent. The profile shows 250,000 or so clones, about 88% of them singletons. The sample comprised peripheral blood. These receptor sequences come from a man in his thirties or forties with active or convalescent COVID-19. Both conserved end residues are part of each CDR3. Fields, in order: J gene, clone size, V gene, D gene, CDR3 length, CDR3 protein, CDR3 DNA. A D gene is named only where the DNA matches it firmly. Some rows mark clone size as missing; the rest say once, few, many or name a class of expanded clone.

j_gene: TRBJ2-1
abundance: once
v_gene: TRBV7-2
d_gene: TRBD2
len: 15
CDR3aa: CASSRTSSGYNEQFF
CDR3nt: TGTGCCAGCAGCCGGACTAGCTCCGGGTACAATGAGCAGTTCTTC

j_gene: TRBJ2-7
abundance: -
v_gene: TRBV3-1/TRBV3-2
d_gene: -
len: 13
CDR3aa: CASSSGKGFEQYF
CDR3nt: TGTGCCAGCAGCTCCGGAAAGGGGTTCGAGCAGTACTTC

j_gene: TRBJ2-1
abundance: -
v_gene: TRBV11-3
d_gene: TRBD2
len: 13
CDR3aa: CASSFRLANEQFF
CDR3nt: TGTGCCAGCAGCTTTAGACTAGCCAATGAGCAGTTCTTC

j_gene: TRBJ2-1
abundance: -
v_gene: TRBV4-1
d_gene: -
len: 16
CDR3aa: CASSQAKQGVDNEQFF
CDR3nt: TGCGCCAGCAGCCAAGCCAAACAGGGAGTTGACAATGAGCAGTTCTTC

j_gene: TRBJ1-2
abundance: -
v_gene: TRBV9
d_gene: -
len: 15
CDR3aa: CASSVAYTDASGYTF
CDR3nt: TGTGCCAGCAGCGTAGCTTACACGGACGCTAGCGGCTACACCTTC

j_gene: TRBJ2-3
abundance: -
v_gene: TRBV25-1
d_gene: -
len: 15
CDR3aa: CASSEDVISGDTQYF
CDR3nt: TGTGCCAGCAGTGAGGACGTAATCTCGGGGGATACGCAGTATTTT

j_gene: TRBJ2-6
abundance: -
v_gene: TRBV6-8
d_gene: -
len: 14
CDR3aa: CASSETSRANVLTF
CDR3nt: TGTGCCAGCAGTGAAACAAGTCGGGCCAACGTCCTGACTTTC

j_gene: TRBJ1-4
abundance: -
v_gene: TRBV7-2
d_gene: -
len: 13
CDR3aa: CASSGQINEKLFF
CDR3nt: TGTGCCAGCAGCGGACAGATTAATGAAAAACTGTTTTTT

j_gene: TRBJ2-2
abundance: -
v_gene: TRBV7-2
d_gene: -
len: 12
CDR3aa: CASSFVSGELFF
CDR3nt: TGTGCCAGCAGCTTTGTATCCGGGGAGCTGTTTTTT

j_gene: TRBJ1-2
abundance: -
v_gene: TRBV24-1
d_gene: -
len: 11
CDR3aa: CATNGGDGYTF
CDR3nt: TGTGCCACCAACGGAGGGGATGGCTACACCTTC

j_gene: TRBJ2-7
abundance: -
v_gene: TRBV7-9
d_gene: -
len: 14
CDR3aa: CASTLSSRVDEQYF
CDR3nt: TGTGCCAGCACCCTTAGCTCCAGGGTGGACGAGCAGTACTTC

j_gene: TRBJ1-1
abundance: -
v_gene: TRBV19
d_gene: -
len: 16
CDR3aa: CASSILGGLMNTEAFF
CDR3nt: TGTGCCAGTAGTATCCTTGGCGGACTTATGAACACTGAAGCTTTCTTT

j_gene: TRBJ1-1
abundance: -
v_gene: TRBV27
d_gene: -
len: 13
CDR3aa: CASSPKPNGEAFF
CDR3nt: TGTGCCAGCAGTCCCAAGCCCAACGGTGAAGCTTTCTTT

j_gene: TRBJ2-7
abundance: -
v_gene: TRBV18
d_gene: TRBD1
len: 15
CDR3aa: CASSPPDRASYEQYF
CDR3nt: TGTGCCAGCTCACCCCCGGACAGGGCAAGCTACGAGCAGTACTTC

j_gene: TRBJ2-3
abundance: once
v_gene: TRBV7-9
d_gene: -
len: 13
CDR3aa: CASSPTGTDTQYF
CDR3nt: TGTGCCAGCAGCCCCACAGGGACAGATACGCAGTATTTT

j_gene: TRBJ1-2
abundance: -
v_gene: TRBV19
d_gene: TRBD1
len: 14
CDR3aa: CASSVTGTGYGYTF
CDR3nt: TGTGCCAGTAGTGTAACCGGGACAGGCTATGGCTACACCTTC

j_gene: TRBJ2-1
abundance: -
v_gene: TRBV3-1/TRBV3-2
d_gene: TRBD1
len: 15
CDR3aa: CASSQVQGIYNEQFF
CDR3nt: TGTGCCAGCAGCCAAGTACAGGGGATTTACAATGAGCAGTTCTTC

j_gene: TRBJ1-4
abundance: -
v_gene: TRBV30
d_gene: -
len: 13
CDR3aa: CAWSENGNEKLFF
CDR3nt: TGTGCCTGGAGTGAAAACGGGAATGAAAAACTGTTTTTT

j_gene: TRBJ2-5
abundance: -
v_gene: TRBV2
d_gene: TRBD2
len: 14
CDR3aa: CASTRTSGKETQYF
CDR3nt: TGTGCCAGCACCCGGACTAGCGGTAAAGAGACCCAGTACTTC

j_gene: TRBJ2-3
abundance: -
v_gene: TRBV7-8
d_gene: TRBD2
len: 17
CDR3aa: CASSLGISGGDTDTQYF
CDR3nt: TGTGCCAGCAGCTTAGGGATCAGCGGGGGGGACACAGATACGCAGTATTTT

j_gene: TRBJ1-2
abundance: -
v_gene: TRBV12-5
d_gene: -
len: 13
CDR3aa: CASGHDNYYGYTF
CDR3nt: TGTGCTAGTGGACATGACAACTACTATGGCTACACCTTC

j_gene: TRBJ1-2
abundance: -
v_gene: TRBV12-3/TRBV12-4
d_gene: -
len: 13
CDR3aa: CASRGTTNYGYTF
CDR3nt: TGTGCCAGCAGGGGGACAACTAACTATGGCTACACCTTC

j_gene: TRBJ2-3
abundance: -
v_gene: TRBV10-2
d_gene: TRBD2
len: 15
CDR3aa: CATKLAGGPTDTQYF
CDR3nt: TGCGCCACTAAACTAGCGGGGGGGCCGACAGATACGCAGTATTTT

j_gene: TRBJ2-5
abundance: -
v_gene: TRBV4-1
d_gene: TRBD2
len: 17
CDR3aa: CASSQDSRTSGEETQYF
CDR3nt: TGCGCCAGCAGCCAAGATTCCAGGACTAGCGGAGAAGAGACCCAGTACTTC

j_gene: TRBJ2-7
abundance: few
v_gene: TRBV5-1
d_gene: TRBD1
len: 13
CDR3aa: CASSQQGSDEQYF
CDR3nt: TGCGCCAGCAGCCAACAGGGGTCCGACGAGCAGTACTTC

j_gene: TRBJ1-2
abundance: few
v_gene: TRBV7-8
d_gene: TRBD1
len: 19
CDR3aa: CASSSDPRQGEMTSYGYTF
CDR3nt: TGTGCCAGCAGCTCAGACCCCCGACAGGGAGAGATGACAAGCTATGGCTACACCTTC

j_gene: TRBJ1-1
abundance: -
v_gene: TRBV19
d_gene: TRBD1
len: 15
CDR3aa: CASSEPGQANTEAFF
CDR3nt: TGTGCCAGTAGTGAGCCGGGACAGGCGAACACTGAAGCTTTCTTT

j_gene: TRBJ2-1
abundance: few
v_gene: TRBV11-2
d_gene: -
len: 16
CDR3aa: CASSLVVGKQANEQFF
CDR3nt: TGTGCCAGCAGCTTAGTCGTGGGGAAACAGGCCAATGAGCAGTTCTTC

j_gene: TRBJ1-1
abundance: -
v_gene: TRBV27
d_gene: TRBD1
len: 15
CDR3aa: CASSLPGQMNTEAFF
CDR3nt: TGTGCCAGCAGTTTACCGGGACAGATGAACACTGAAGCTTTCTTT

j_gene: TRBJ1-5
abundance: -
v_gene: TRBV19
d_gene: -
len: 14
CDR3aa: CASSSGQTYQPQHF
CDR3nt: TGTGCCAGTAGTTCCGGACAGACCTATCAGCCCCAGCATTTT

j_gene: TRBJ1-2
abundance: -
v_gene: TRBV10-3
d_gene: TRBD1
len: 16
CDR3aa: CAISPPTDRGRIGYTF
CDR3nt: TGTGCCATCAGTCCACCAACCGACAGGGGGCGAATTGGCTACACCTTC

j_gene: TRBJ2-1
abundance: -
v_gene: TRBV3-1/TRBV3-2
d_gene: TRBD2
len: 16
CDR3aa: CASSREGIRRGREQFF
CDR3nt: TGTGCCAGCAGCCGGGAGGGAATTAGGCGTGGTCGGGAGCAGTTCTTC

j_gene: TRBJ2-2
abundance: -
v_gene: TRBV5-1
d_gene: TRBD2
len: 14
CDR3aa: CASSPLASTGELFF
CDR3nt: TGCGCCAGCAGCCCACTAGCGTCTACCGGGGAGCTGTTTTTT

j_gene: TRBJ1-2
abundance: -
v_gene: TRBV5-1
d_gene: -
len: 13
CDR3aa: CASRGGSPHGYTF
CDR3nt: TGCGCCAGCAGAGGCGGGAGTCCTCATGGCTACACCTTC

j_gene: TRBJ1-1
abundance: once
v_gene: TRBV27
d_gene: -
len: 12
CDR3aa: CASSPPGSEAFF
CDR3nt: TGTGCCAGCAGTCCACCCGGGAGTGAAGCTTTCTTT

j_gene: TRBJ1-3
abundance: -
v_gene: TRBV15
d_gene: -
len: 15
CDR3aa: CATSRTGDSGNTIYF
CDR3nt: TGTGCCACCAGCAGGACGGGGGACTCTGGAAACACCATATATTTT

j_gene: TRBJ1-4
abundance: once
v_gene: TRBV30
d_gene: -
len: 15
CDR3aa: CAWSGDGGAPEKLFF
CDR3nt: TGTGCCTGGAGTGGGGACGGGGGGGCGCCTGAAAAACTGTTTTTT

j_gene: TRBJ2-1
abundance: -
v_gene: TRBV6-2/TRBV6-3
d_gene: -
len: 14
CDR3aa: CASSFSYMNNEQFF
CDR3nt: TGTGCCAGCAGTTTCTCTTACATGAACAATGAGCAGTTCTTC

j_gene: TRBJ1-2
abundance: -
v_gene: TRBV6-4
d_gene: -
len: 14
CDR3aa: CASSPQGSGYGYTF
CDR3nt: TGTGCCAGCAGCCCACAGGGCTCGGGCTATGGCTACACCTTC

j_gene: TRBJ2-7
abundance: -
v_gene: TRBV7-8
d_gene: -
len: 13
CDR3aa: CASSLQGQGEQYF
CDR3nt: TGTGCCAGCAGCTTACAGGGGCAGGGCGAGCAGTACTTC

j_gene: TRBJ2-1
abundance: -
v_gene: TRBV5-1
d_gene: TRBD2
len: 14
CDR3aa: CASRPVAGGGEQFF
CDR3nt: TGCGCCAGCAGGCCGGTAGCGGGAGGGGGTGAGCAGTTCTTC

j_gene: TRBJ2-7
abundance: once
v_gene: TRBV29-1
d_gene: TRBD1
len: 15
CDR3aa: CSVDRGQGGMHEQYF
CDR3nt: TGCAGCGTTGACCGAGGACAGGGTGGCATGCACGAGCAGTACTTC

j_gene: TRBJ1-4
abundance: -
v_gene: TRBV28
d_gene: TRBD1
len: 14
CDR3aa: CASSLSGGAEKLFF
CDR3nt: TGTGCCAGCAGTCTGTCAGGGGGAGCTGAAAAACTGTTTTTT

j_gene: TRBJ2-1
abundance: -
v_gene: TRBV3-1/TRBV3-2
d_gene: -
len: 12
CDR3aa: CASSPITGLQFF
CDR3nt: TGTGCCAGCAGTCCAATAACCGGGTTGCAGTTCTTC

j_gene: TRBJ1-3
abundance: -
v_gene: TRBV30
d_gene: -
len: 14
CDR3aa: CACPAGGSGNTIYF
CDR3nt: TGTGCCTGCCCCGCCGGGGGCTCTGGAAACACCATATATTTT

j_gene: TRBJ2-5
abundance: once
v_gene: TRBV30
d_gene: -
len: 13
CDR3aa: CAWSFAGKETQYF
CDR3nt: TGTGCCTGGAGCTTCGCGGGGAAAGAGACCCAGTACTTC

j_gene: TRBJ1-2
abundance: -
v_gene: TRBV7-2
d_gene: -
len: 14
CDR3aa: CASSLVADFDGYTF
CDR3nt: TGTGCCAGCAGCTTAGTTGCGGACTTTGATGGCTACACCTTC

j_gene: TRBJ1-2
abundance: -
v_gene: TRBV2
d_gene: TRBD1
len: 14
CDR3aa: CASSRQGTNYGYTF
CDR3nt: TGTGCCAGCAGCCGACAGGGGACCAACTATGGCTACACCTTC

j_gene: TRBJ2-3
abundance: -
v_gene: TRBV5-1
d_gene: -
len: 16
CDR3aa: CASSLGSSFSTDTQYF
CDR3nt: TGCGCCAGCAGCTTGGGGAGCTCGTTTTCCACAGATACGCAGTATTTT

j_gene: TRBJ1-2
abundance: -
v_gene: TRBV3-1/TRBV3-2
d_gene: -
len: 14
CDR3aa: CASSYYRANYGYTF
CDR3nt: TGTGCCAGCAGCTACTACAGGGCCAACTATGGCTACACCTTC

j_gene: TRBJ2-6
abundance: -
v_gene: TRBV9
d_gene: -
len: 18
CDR3aa: CASSYAREKSSGANVLTF
CDR3nt: TGTGCCAGCAGCTACGCCCGGGAGAAAAGCTCTGGGGCCAACGTCCTGACTTTC

j_gene: TRBJ1-6
abundance: few
v_gene: TRBV2
d_gene: -
len: 14
CDR3aa: CASSEPGHGPPLHF
CDR3nt: TGTGCCAGCAGTGAGCCCGGTCATGGGCCACCCCTCCACTTT

j_gene: TRBJ1-6
abundance: few
v_gene: TRBV7-9
d_gene: -
len: 17
CDR3aa: CASSPPRALPSDSPLHF
CDR3nt: TGTGCCAGCAGCCCCCCCAGGGCGCTTCCATCTGATTCACCCCTCCACTTT

j_gene: TRBJ2-1
abundance: -
v_gene: TRBV13
d_gene: TRBD1
len: 16
CDR3aa: CASSTRTGEKADEQFF
CDR3nt: TGTGCCAGCAGCACAAGGACAGGGGAGAAGGCGGATGAGCAGTTCTTC